Listed below are T cell receptor beta chains from one sample, sequenced in a study of T cells in tumors after PD-1 blockade. TCRdb's copy holds only in-frame clones and misses some; the assay was immunoSEQ multiplex PCR. This table has tens of thousands of clones, roughly 70% appearing once. This specimen was PBMCs, taken after anti-PD-1 treatment. These receptors were collected from a human donor with basal cell carcinoma. Each CDR3 is given with its conserved first and last residue. Each record gives: J gene, V gene, clone size, D gene, CDR3 DNA, CDR3 protein. A D gene is named only where the DNA matches it firmly. Only part of the rows carry a size: once, few, many, or a class if the clone is expanded.

J gene: TRBJ2-2
V gene: TRBV24-1
clone size: -
D gene: TRBD2
CDR3 DNA: TGTGCCACCAGTGATTTGGCTAGCGGGGGGCCTAAACACCGCGGGGAGCTGTTTTTT
CDR3 protein: CATSDLASGGPKHRGELFF

J gene: TRBJ2-5
V gene: TRBV7-2
clone size: -
D gene: -
CDR3 DNA: TGTGCCAGCAGCCCCCCGGAATGGGGCCAGTACCAAGAGACCCAGTACTTC
CDR3 protein: CASSPPEWGQYQETQYF

J gene: TRBJ2-1
V gene: TRBV19
clone size: -
D gene: -
CDR3 DNA: TGTGCCAGTACCCATAGCGGACAGTACAATGAGCAGTTCTTC
CDR3 protein: CASTHSGQYNEQFF

J gene: TRBJ2-2
V gene: TRBV4-1
clone size: -
D gene: -
CDR3 DNA: TGCGCCAGCAGCCGCGCAAGGGCCGGGGAGCTGTTTTTT
CDR3 protein: CASSRARAGELFF

J gene: TRBJ2-7
V gene: TRBV5-4
clone size: -
D gene: TRBD1
CDR3 DNA: TGTGCCAGCAGCTCGGGTAAATCGGGACAGCGACTCTACGAGCAGTACTTC
CDR3 protein: CASSSGKSGQRLYEQYF

J gene: TRBJ2-1
V gene: TRBV30
clone size: once
D gene: -
CDR3 DNA: TGTGCCTCACAGGAGGGATCCTACAATGAGCAGTTCTTC
CDR3 protein: CASQEGSYNEQFF

J gene: TRBJ2-3
V gene: TRBV5-1
clone size: once
D gene: -
CDR3 DNA: TGCGCCAGCAGCTTGCCGGGGATCACAGATACGCAGTATTTT
CDR3 protein: CASSLPGITDTQYF

J gene: TRBJ1-5
V gene: TRBV3-1/TRBV3-2
clone size: medium-sized
D gene: -
CDR3 DNA: TGTGCCAGCAGCCAAGGGACAGCCTCTCTTCATCAGCCCCAGCATTTT
CDR3 protein: CASSQGTASLHQPQHF

J gene: TRBJ2-3
V gene: TRBV5-5
clone size: -
D gene: TRBD2
CDR3 DNA: TGTGCCAGCAGCCTCGGACTAGCGGGTTTAGACACAGATACGCAGTATTTT
CDR3 protein: CASSLGLAGLDTDTQYF

J gene: TRBJ2-5
V gene: TRBV18
clone size: -
D gene: -
CDR3 DNA: TGTGCCAGCTCACCAAGTACGGACGGGGGGCTAGAGACCCAGTACTTC
CDR3 protein: CASSPSTDGGLETQYF

J gene: TRBJ1-6
V gene: TRBV30
clone size: -
D gene: -
CDR3 DNA: TGTGCCTGGAGTGTAGGACAGCTTAATTCACCCCTCCACTTT
CDR3 protein: CAWSVGQLNSPLHF

J gene: TRBJ1-6
V gene: TRBV15
clone size: -
D gene: -
CDR3 DNA: TGTGCCACCAGCAGTAAGACAGAAATAAGCTCCTATAATTCACCCCTCCACTTT
CDR3 protein: CATSSKTEISSYNSPLHF

J gene: TRBJ2-3
V gene: TRBV30
clone size: -
D gene: -
CDR3 DNA: TGTGCCTGGAACCCGAACTATAAGGGGGATACGCAGTATTTT
CDR3 protein: CAWNPNYKGDTQYF

J gene: TRBJ2-1
V gene: TRBV5-1
clone size: -
D gene: TRBD2
CDR3 DNA: TGCGCCAGCAGCTTGGTCCCTAGCGGGGGTTACAATGAGCAGTTCTTC
CDR3 protein: CASSLVPSGGYNEQFF

J gene: TRBJ1-6
V gene: TRBV7-2
clone size: -
D gene: -
CDR3 DNA: TGTGCCAGCAGCTTCTCGACAGGTTCACCCCTCCACTTT
CDR3 protein: CASSFSTGSPLHF

J gene: TRBJ2-3
V gene: TRBV9
clone size: -
D gene: TRBD2
CDR3 DNA: TGTGCCAGCAGCGTAGAGACCTCCCCGGGGGGTACGCAGTATTTT
CDR3 protein: CASSVETSPGGTQYF

J gene: TRBJ2-5
V gene: TRBV5-5
clone size: -
D gene: TRBD1
CDR3 DNA: TGTGCCAGCAGCTTGGGGTTTATCAGGGGGTATGGGGAGACCCAGTACTTC
CDR3 protein: CASSLGFIRGYGETQYF

J gene: TRBJ2-7
V gene: TRBV30
clone size: -
D gene: TRBD2
CDR3 DNA: TGTTCCCTAGCGGGGGCCTACGAGCAGTACTTC
CDR3 protein: CSLAGAYEQYF

J gene: TRBJ1-6
V gene: TRBV6-6
clone size: -
D gene: -
CDR3 DNA: TGTGCCAGCAGTTACTCGCTGACAGGAGGGGGGTCACCCCTCCACTTT
CDR3 protein: CASSYSLTGGGSPLHF